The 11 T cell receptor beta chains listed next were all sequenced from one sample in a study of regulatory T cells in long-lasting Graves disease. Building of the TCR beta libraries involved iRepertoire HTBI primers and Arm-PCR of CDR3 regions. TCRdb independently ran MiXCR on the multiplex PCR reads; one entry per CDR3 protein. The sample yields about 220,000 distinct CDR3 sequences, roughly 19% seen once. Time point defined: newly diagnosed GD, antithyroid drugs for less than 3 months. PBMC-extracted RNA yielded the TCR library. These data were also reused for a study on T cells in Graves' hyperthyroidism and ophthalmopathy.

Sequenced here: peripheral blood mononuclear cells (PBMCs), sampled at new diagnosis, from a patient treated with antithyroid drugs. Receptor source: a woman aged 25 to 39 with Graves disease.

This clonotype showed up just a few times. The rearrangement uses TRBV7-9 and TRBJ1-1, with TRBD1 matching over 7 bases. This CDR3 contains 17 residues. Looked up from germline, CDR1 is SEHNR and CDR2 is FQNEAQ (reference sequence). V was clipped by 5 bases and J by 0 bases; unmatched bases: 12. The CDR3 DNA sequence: TGTGCCAGCAGCCCTTCGCTGGGACAGCACATGAACACTGAAGCTTTCTTT. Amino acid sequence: CASSPSLGQHMNTEAFF. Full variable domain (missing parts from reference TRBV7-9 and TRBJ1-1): DTGVSQNPRHKITKRGQNVTFRCDPISEHNRLYWYRQTLGQGPEFLTYFQNEAQLEKSRLLSDRFSAERPKGSFSTLEIQRTEQGDSAMYLCASSPSLGQHMNTEAFFGQGTRLTVV.

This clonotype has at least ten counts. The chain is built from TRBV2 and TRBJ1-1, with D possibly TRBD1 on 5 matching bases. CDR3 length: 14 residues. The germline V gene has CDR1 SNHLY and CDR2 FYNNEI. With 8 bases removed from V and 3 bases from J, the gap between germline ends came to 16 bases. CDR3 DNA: TGTGCCAGCGGGGTCGGCAGGGAGGACACTGAAGCTTTCTTT. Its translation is CASGVGREDTEAFF.

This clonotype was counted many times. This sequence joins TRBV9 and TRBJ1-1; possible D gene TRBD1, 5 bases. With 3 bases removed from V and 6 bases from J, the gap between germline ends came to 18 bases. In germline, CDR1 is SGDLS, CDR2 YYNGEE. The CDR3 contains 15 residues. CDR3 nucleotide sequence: TGTGCCAGCAGCGCCCGGGGCGTGGGTTACGCTGAAGCTTTCTTT. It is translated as CASSARGVGYAEAFF.

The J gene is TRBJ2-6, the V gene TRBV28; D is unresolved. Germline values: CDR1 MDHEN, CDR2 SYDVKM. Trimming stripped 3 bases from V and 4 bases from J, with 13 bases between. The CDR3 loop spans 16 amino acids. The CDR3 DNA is TGTGCCAGCAGTTTCCGGAGTTTTACCGGGGCCAACGTCCTGACTTTC. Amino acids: CASSFRSFTGANVLTF.

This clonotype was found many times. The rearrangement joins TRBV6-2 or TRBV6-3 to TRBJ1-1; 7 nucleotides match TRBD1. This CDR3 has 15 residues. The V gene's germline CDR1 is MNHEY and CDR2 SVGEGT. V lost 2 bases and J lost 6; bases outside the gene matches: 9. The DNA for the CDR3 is TGTGCCAGCAGTTACACCATCGACAGGGCAGCTGAAGCTTTCTTT. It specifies CASSYTIDRAAEAFF.

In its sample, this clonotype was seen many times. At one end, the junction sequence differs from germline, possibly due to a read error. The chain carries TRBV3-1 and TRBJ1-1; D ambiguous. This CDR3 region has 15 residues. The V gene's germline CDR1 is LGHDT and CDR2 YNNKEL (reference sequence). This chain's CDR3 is CASNQGRRMNTEAFF. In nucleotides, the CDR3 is TGTGCCAGCAACCAAGGGCGACGGATGAACACTGAAGCTTTCTTT.

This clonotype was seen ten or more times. The CDR3 DNA reads TGTGCCAGCAGCGAACAGGGGCGCGAGGAAAAACTGTTTTTT. This gives the protein CASSEQGREEKLFF. V is TRBV7-9 and J is TRBJ1-4; the match to TRBD1 covers 7 bases. After removal of 5 bases from V and 8 bases from J, the junction contained 8 bases not matched to a gene. Germline V gene lookup returns CDR1 SEHNR and CDR2 FQNEAQ (reference sequence). The CDR3 covers 14 residues.

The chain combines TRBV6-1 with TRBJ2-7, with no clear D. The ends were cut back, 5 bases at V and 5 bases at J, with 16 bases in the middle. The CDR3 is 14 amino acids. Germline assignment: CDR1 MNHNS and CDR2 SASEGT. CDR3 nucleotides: TGTGCCAGCAGTCCTAGGGTTTCGCACCACGAGCAGTACTTC. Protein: CASSPRVSHHEQYF.

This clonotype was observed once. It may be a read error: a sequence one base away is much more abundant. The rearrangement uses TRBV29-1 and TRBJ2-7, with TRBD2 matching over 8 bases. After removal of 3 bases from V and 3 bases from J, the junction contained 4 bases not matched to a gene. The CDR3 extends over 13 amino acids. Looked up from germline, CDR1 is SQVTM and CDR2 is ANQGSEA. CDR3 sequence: CSVEMAGGYEQYF. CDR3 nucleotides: TGCAGCGTTGAGATGGCGGGGGGCTACGAGCAGTACTTC.

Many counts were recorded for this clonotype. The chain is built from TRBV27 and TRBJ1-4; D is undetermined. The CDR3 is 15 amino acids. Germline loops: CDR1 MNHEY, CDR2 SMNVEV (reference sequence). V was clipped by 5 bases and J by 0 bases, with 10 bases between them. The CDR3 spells CASSPLGATNEKLFF. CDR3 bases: TGTGCCAGCAGTCCTCTGGGTGCAACTAATGAAAAACTGTTTTTT.

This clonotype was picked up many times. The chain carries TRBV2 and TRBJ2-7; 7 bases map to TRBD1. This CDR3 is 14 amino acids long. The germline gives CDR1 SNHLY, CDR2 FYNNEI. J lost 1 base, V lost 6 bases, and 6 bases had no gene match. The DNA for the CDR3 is TGTGCCAGCAGCGAGGACAGGACTTCCTACGAGCAGTACTTC. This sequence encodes CASSEDRTSYEQYF.